The clone carrying this TCR beta chain appeared many times. The CDR3 runs to 15 residues. Trimming left V 8 bases short and J 3 bases short, with 19 bases between. CDR1 is ENHRY, CDR2 SYGVKD, per germline. Regions amplified from RNA transcripts were the TCR beta CDR3 regions. Researchers ran a first-round RT-PCR on the TCR CDR3 using the HTBI primer set. TCRdb itself ran the multiplex PCR reads through MiXCR, one entry per CDR3 protein. In the table there are under 500,000 distinct CDR3 sequences, 11% to 15% of which are singletons. This entry is derived from a study of T cells in Graves' hyperthyroidism and ophthalmopathy.

The chain recombines TRBV10-3 with TRBJ2-5; the D call may be TRBD1 or TRBD2 (5 bases each). The clonotype comes from a man aged 50 or older with Graves' ophthalmopathy. Sequenced input: blood. CDR3 DNA sequence: TGTGCCATCTCGGTGAGGGACGCTCAGGAAGAGACCCAGTACTTC. This encodes CAISVRDAQEETQYF.